This TCR beta chain was identified in a study of cytomegalovirus exposure and HLA in healthy donors. Overall study context: An analysis done earlier identified roughly 120 million unique TCR beta sequences from approximately 200 million T cells. The study, taken as a whole, reports: TCR beta V segments were, for the most part, productive about 87% or about 30% of the time in an earlier analysis. Presence/absence results assume similar sequencing depth per donor, which may not hold. As immune exposure information, only CMV serostatus was available.

As regards this clone: Its antigen is as yet unknown.

The CDR3 runs to 12 residues. Germline CDR1 MNHNS, CDR2 SASEGT. V was cut by 6 bases and J by 7 bases, with 13 bases left in between. Amplification used 60 Vbeta primers and 13 Jbeta primers. Libraries were prepared by immunoSEQ multiplex PCR; TCRdb keeps only in-frame clonotypes and omits some of them. The sample lists under 95,000 clones, over 60% occurring once. Sequencing input: PBMCs. The chain recombines TRBV6-1 with TRBJ2-7; D perhaps matches TRBD1 (5 bases). The receptor comes from a male donor in good health and CMV-seronegative. Here the CDR3 reads CASRKDRGEQYF. In DNA form, the CDR3 reads TGTGCCAGCAGGAAAGATAGGGGAGAGCAGTACTTC.